The 5 T cell receptor beta chains presented below share a single source sample, sequenced in a study of tumor-infiltrating lymphocytes in primary liver carcinoma. RNA was extracted from whole blood without cell sorting, alongside germline DNA. Reverse transcription of approximately 500 ng total RNA with a constant-region primer produced TCR beta cDNA. Three nested multiplex PCR rounds, a slightly modified ARM-PCR, produced the libraries for TCR beta. TRBV1-TRBV30 forward and Cbeta reverse primers drove the first two approximately 10-cycle rounds. TCRdb reanalysed the multiplex PCR reads using MiXCR and keeps one entry per CDR3 protein. The table lists a few hundred thousand distinct CDR3 sequences, 50% to 75% of them singletons. The sample comprised peripheral blood. The receptors originated from a woman in her 30s with primary liver carcinoma and hepatitis B virus infection.

In this sample, this clonotype turned up a few times. A single base separates this from a much larger clone, so it may be a read error. Without the conserved terminal phenylalanine or tryptophan, this CDR3 likely stems from a read error. This chain connects TRBV6-2 or TRBV6-3 to TRBJ2-6, with D perhaps being TRBD1 or TRBD2 (6 bases each). Trimming took off 4 bases at V and 7 bases at J, with 11 bases between the two ends. The CDR3 totals 14 residues. CDR1 is MNHEY and CDR2 is SVGEGT in the germline V gene. The CDR3 DNA is TGTGCCAGCAGTTTGGGGGGCTTTGCCAACGTCCTGACTTCC. This sequence encodes CASSLGGFANVLTS.

The table lists this clonotype with many counts. The chain links TRBV29-1 to TRBJ1-5; D may be TRBD1 (5 bases). The CDR3 has 12 residues. V dropped 4 bases and J dropped 6 bases, with 10 bases sitting between them. Germline V CDR1 and CDR2: SQVTM, ANQGSEA. DNA of the CDR3: TGCAGCGTTGGAGAGGGACGTCAGCCCCAGCATTTT. Encoded protein: CSVGEGRQPQHF.

This clonotype was counted between two and nine times. The chain recombines TRBV19 with TRBJ2-1; tentatively, D is TRBD2 (6 bases). The CDR3 consists of 14 residues. Trimming cost V 4 bases and J 2 bases, with 9 bases left between them. Germline CDR1 LNHDA, CDR2 SQIVND (reference sequence). The CDR3 DNA reads as TGTGCCAGTAGTAGTGCGGGACCCTACAATGAGCAGTTCTTC. Its translation is CASSSAGPYNEQFF. Combining the CDR3 with reference TRBV19 and TRBJ2-1 gives the whole variable domain DGGITQSPKYLFRKEGQNVTLSCEQNLNHDAMYWYRQDPGQGLRLIYYSQIVNDFQKGDIAEGYSVSREKKESFPLTVTSAQKNPTAFYLCASSSAGPYNEQFFGPGTRLTVL.

In its sample, this clonotype was seen many times. V and J are TRBV11-2 and TRBJ1-6, with a possible D match to TRBD1 (5 bases). Germline V gene lookup returns CDR1 SGHAT and CDR2 FQNNGV. V was trimmed by 5 bases and J by 0 bases, leaving 14 bases between them. This CDR3 comprises 17 residues. CDR3 in amino acids: CASSGHPTTSYNSPLHF. In DNA, the CDR3 is TGTGCCAGCAGCGGACACCCAACTACCTCCTATAATTCACCCCTCCACTTT.

This clonotype showed up many times. The chain has TRBV6-5 and TRBJ2-3; TRBD1 aligns across 7 bases. With 6 bases clipped from V and 2 bases from J, the junction kept 8 bases outside the gene matches. Germline CDR1 reads MNHEY; CDR2 reads SVGAGI. CDR3 length: 15 amino acids. The CDR3 DNA sequence: TGTGCCAGCAGACCGACAGGGACCACCACAGATACGCAGTATTTT. It is translated as CASRPTGTTTDTQYF.